This T cell receptor (beta chain) emerged from a study of cytomegalovirus exposure and HLA in healthy donors. Study observations and caveats: The study designated some 180 TCR beta chains cytomegalovirus-associated. Later analysis indicated greater clonal expansion among HLA-associated TCR beta chains than among equally common other chains. CMV antigen specificity was confirmed in vitro for a few CMV-associated chains. Follow-up analysis seemed to connect common viral pathogens with several of the most significant clusters identified.

This CDR3 region has 14 residues. V lost 2 bases and J lost 6, with 17 bases in between. The germline gives CDR1 GTSNPN, CDR2 SVGIG (reference sequence). Worth noting for this clone: Antigen: not known.

Vbeta (60) and Jbeta (13) primers were used in the PCR. This table comes from immunoSEQ multiplex PCR, and its TCRdb copy is limited to in-frame clones, with some not included. The sample holds roughly 150,000 clones; 82% are singletons and the top ten take over 0.85%. The clonotype was recovered from a girl aged 2 to 9 in good health and CMV-seropositive. Sequenced: PBMCs. The chain couples TRBV30 to TRBJ2-7, with D possibly TRBD2 on 5 matching bases. The CDR3 nucleotides are TGTGCCTGGAGTAGGACGGTACCAACTAGCGAGCAGTACTTC. Translation gives CAWSRTVPTSEQYF.